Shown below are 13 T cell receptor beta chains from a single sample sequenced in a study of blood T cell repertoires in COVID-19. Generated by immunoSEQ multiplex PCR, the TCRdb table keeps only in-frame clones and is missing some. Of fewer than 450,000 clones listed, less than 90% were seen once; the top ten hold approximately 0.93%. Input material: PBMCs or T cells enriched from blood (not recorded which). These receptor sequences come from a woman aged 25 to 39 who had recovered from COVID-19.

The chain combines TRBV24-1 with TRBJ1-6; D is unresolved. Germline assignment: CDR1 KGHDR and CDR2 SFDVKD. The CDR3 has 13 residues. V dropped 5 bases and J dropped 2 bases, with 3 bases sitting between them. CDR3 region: CATSAAYNSPLHF. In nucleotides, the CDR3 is TGTGCCACCAGTGCGGCCTATAATTCACCCCTCCACTTT.

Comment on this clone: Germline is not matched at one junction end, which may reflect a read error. CDR3 DNA sequence: TGCGCCCGCAGCTTGGGGGGCACAGGGGGCGTTGGCACTGAAGCTTTCTTT. It specifies CARSLGGTGGVGTEAFF. V and J are TRBV5-1 and TRBJ1-1; 9 bases align to TRBD1. Germline V gene lookup returns CDR1 SGHRS and CDR2 YFSETQ. The CDR3 covers 17 residues.

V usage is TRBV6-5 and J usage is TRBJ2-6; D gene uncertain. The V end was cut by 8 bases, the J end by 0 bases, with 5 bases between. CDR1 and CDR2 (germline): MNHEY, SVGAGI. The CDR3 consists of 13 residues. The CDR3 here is CASDSSGANVLTF. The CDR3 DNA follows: TGTGCCAGCGACTCCTCTGGGGCCAACGTCCTGACTTTC.

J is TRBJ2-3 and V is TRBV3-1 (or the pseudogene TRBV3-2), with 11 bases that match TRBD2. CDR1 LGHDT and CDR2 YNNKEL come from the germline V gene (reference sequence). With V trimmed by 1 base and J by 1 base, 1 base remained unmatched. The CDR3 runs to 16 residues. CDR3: CASSQGGLAGTDTQYF. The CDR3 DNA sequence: TGTGCCAGCAGCCAAGGGGGACTAGCGGGCACAGATACGCAGTATTTT.

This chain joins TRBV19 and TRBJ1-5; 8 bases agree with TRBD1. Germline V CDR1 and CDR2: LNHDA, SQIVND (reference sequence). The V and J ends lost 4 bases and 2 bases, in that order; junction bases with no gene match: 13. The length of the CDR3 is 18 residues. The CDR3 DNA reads TGTGCCAGTAGTACCAATAGACAGGGGCGCAGGGGCAATCAGCCCCAGCATTTT. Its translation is CASSTNRQGRRGNQPQHF.

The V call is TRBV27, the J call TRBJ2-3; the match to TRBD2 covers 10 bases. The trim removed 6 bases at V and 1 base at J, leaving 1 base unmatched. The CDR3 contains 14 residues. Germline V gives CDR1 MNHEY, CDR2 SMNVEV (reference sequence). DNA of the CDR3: TGTGCCAGCAGGCTAGCGGGGGGCACAGATACGCAGTATTTT. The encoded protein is CASRLAGGTDTQYF.

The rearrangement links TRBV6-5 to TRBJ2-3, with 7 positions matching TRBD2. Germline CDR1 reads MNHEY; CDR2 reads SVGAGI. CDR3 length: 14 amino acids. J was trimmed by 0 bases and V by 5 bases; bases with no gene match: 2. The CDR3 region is CASSLAASTDTQYF. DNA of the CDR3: TGTGCCAGCAGTCTAGCGGCTAGCACAGATACGCAGTATTTT.

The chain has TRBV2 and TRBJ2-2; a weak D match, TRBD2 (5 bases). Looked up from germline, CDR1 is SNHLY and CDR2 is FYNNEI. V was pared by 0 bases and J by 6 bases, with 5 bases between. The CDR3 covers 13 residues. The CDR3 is CASSEAEAGELFF. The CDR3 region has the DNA TGTGCCAGCAGTGAAGCGGAGGCCGGGGAGCTGTTTTTT.

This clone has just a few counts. The CDR3 sequence: CASSEEGGTASYEQYF. The CDR3 DNA sequence: TGTGCCAGCAGTGAAGAAGGAGGGACAGCTTCCTACGAGCAGTACTTC. The V and J genes are TRBV6-1 and TRBJ2-7; possible D gene TRBD1, 7 bases. CDR1 MNHNS and CDR2 SASEGT come from the germline V gene. V gave up 1 base and J gave up 1 base, with 14 bases separating them. The CDR3 length is 16 residues.

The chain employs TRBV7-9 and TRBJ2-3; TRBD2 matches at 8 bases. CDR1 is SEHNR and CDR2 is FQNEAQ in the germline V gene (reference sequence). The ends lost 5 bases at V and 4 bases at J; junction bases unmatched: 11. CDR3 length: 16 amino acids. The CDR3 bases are TGTGCCAGCAGCCCCGGAGGGGGACTAGGCTCAGATACGCAGTATTTT. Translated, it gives CASSPGGGLGSDTQYF.

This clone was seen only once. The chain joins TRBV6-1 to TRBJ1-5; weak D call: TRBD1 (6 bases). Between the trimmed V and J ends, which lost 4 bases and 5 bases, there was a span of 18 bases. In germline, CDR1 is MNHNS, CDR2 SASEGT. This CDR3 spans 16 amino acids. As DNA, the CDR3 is TGTGCCAGCAGTGTGTCGGTAGGGGGGGCAGATCAGCCCCAGCATTTT. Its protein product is CASSVSVGGADQPQHF.

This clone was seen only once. CDR3 bases: TGTGCCACCAGTGATCTGGGACAGGGCGGAAACACCATATATTTT. It yields the protein CATSDLGQGGNTIYF. The chain recombines TRBV24-1 with TRBJ1-3; 9 nucleotides align to TRBD1. Trimming at V came to 3 bases and at J to 4 bases, leaving 3 bases not matched to a gene. The CDR3 totals 15 residues. Germline values: CDR1 KGHDR, CDR2 SFDVKD.

The CDR3 DNA is TGTGCCAGCAGTTACGGGGAGAGGCAGGGCTACACCTTC. Translated, it gives CASSYGERQGYTF. The chain uses TRBV6-5 and TRBJ1-2, with D hard to call. V lost 2 bases, J lost 8 bases, and 12 bases lay in between. CDR1 is MNHEY and CDR2 is SVGAGI in the germline V gene. The CDR3 has 13 amino acids.